The 20 T cell receptor beta chains listed next were all sequenced from one sample in a study of cytomegalovirus exposure and HLA in healthy donors. Primers: 60 Vbeta forward and 13 Jbeta reverse. TCRdb's copy holds only in-frame clones and misses some; the assay was immunoSEQ multiplex PCR. Found here are around 120,000 clones; the top ten clones hold around 4%. The sample comprised PBMCs. The receptor set was obtained from a man aged 18 to 30 in good health and CMV-seronegative.

The chain uses TRBV2 and TRBJ1-3; 11 nucleotides agree with TRBD1. CDR1 and CDR2 from the germline V gene are SNHLY and FYNNEI. After removal of 7 bases from V and 3 bases from J, the junction contained 5 bases not matched to a gene. The CDR3 is made up of 15 amino acids. For the CDR3, the DNA is TGTGCCAGCACCCCGGACAGGGGGCTTGGAAACACCATATATTTT. Its translation is CASTPDRGLGNTIYF.

The rearrangement joins TRBV2 to TRBJ2-4, with unresolved D. The V end lost 4 bases, the J end lost 0 bases, and 16 bases lay between the germline ends. In germline, CDR1 is SNHLY, CDR2 FYNNEI. This CDR3 spans 17 amino acids. The CDR3 spells CASSGLPQTLAKNIQYF. For the CDR3, the DNA is TGTGCCAGCAGTGGACTTCCCCAGACTCTAGCCAAAAACATTCAGTACTTC.

The chain recombines TRBV4-1 with TRBJ2-1, with D possibly being TRBD2 (6 bases). Germline V gene sequence: CDR1 MGHRA, CDR2 YSYEKL. Trimming removed 3 bases from V and 6 bases from J, with 12 bases in between. The CDR3 sequence is 14 residues long. The CDR3 bases are TGCGCCAGCAGCCAGGACCGGGACTCCAATGAGCAGTTCTTC. Its protein is CASSQDRDSNEQFF.

The chain recombines TRBV19 with TRBJ2-3; 10 bases are shared with TRBD2. V trimming: 3 bases; J trimming: 4 bases; junction bases outside the gene matches: 10. Germline V gene sequence: CDR1 LNHDA, CDR2 SQIVND (reference sequence). This CDR3 is built from 17 residues. CDR3 loop: CASSIITSGVRADTQYF. The DNA of the CDR3 is TGTGCCAGTAGTATCATTACTAGCGGGGTTAGGGCAGATACGCAGTATTTT.

The gene calls are TRBV27 and TRBJ1-2, with a tentative D call TRBD1 (5 bases). This CDR3 has 12 amino acids. V lost 5 bases and J lost 6, with 10 bases in between. Germline CDR1 is MNHEY and CDR2 is SMNVEV (reference sequence). The CDR3 DNA reads TGTGCCAGCAGTCCGGGACTGGATGGCTACACCTTC. Protein product: CASSPGLDGYTF.

The genes are TRBV28 and TRBJ2-2, with no clear D. V lost 2 bases to trimming and J lost 3 bases, with 7 bases between them. Germline CDR1 reads MDHEN; CDR2 reads SYDVKM. The CDR3 contains 14 residues. CDR3: CASSLQTYTGELFF. CDR3 nucleotides: TGTGCCAGCAGTTTACAGACATACACCGGGGAGCTGTTTTTT.

The chain uses TRBV4-1 and TRBJ2-1; perhaps TRBD2 as D (6 bases). From germline, CDR1 is MGHRA and CDR2 YSYEKL. The CDR3 has 17 residues. V lost 4 bases to trimming and J lost 5 bases, with 21 bases between them. Here the CDR3 reads CASSRGGSGTPNNEQFF. CDR3 in DNA: TGCGCCAGCAGCCGCGGAGGGAGCGGAACGCCGAACAATGAGCAGTTCTTC.

The genes are TRBV4-2 and TRBJ1-1, with D hard to call. This CDR3 has 14 residues. Germline loops: CDR1 LGHNA, CDR2 YNFKEQ. The V gene lost 4 bases and the J gene lost 0 bases, with 9 bases spanning the gap. This CDR3 is CASSREQMNTEAFF. The CDR3 DNA follows: TGTGCCAGCAGCCGAGAACAGATGAACACTGAAGCTTTCTTT.

This chain links TRBV2 with TRBJ2-7; 8 bases fit TRBD1. This CDR3 is built from 14 residues. Trimming cost V 5 bases and J 2 bases; bases outside gene matches: 5. Germline CDR1 and CDR2: SNHLY and FYNNEI. The CDR3 DNA reads TGTGCCAGCAGTACAGACAGGGGAACCTACGAGCAGTACTTC. Encoded protein: CASSTDRGTYEQYF.

The chain employs TRBV5-4 and TRBJ2-7, with 10 bases matching TRBD1. This CDR3 is 14 amino acids long. Per germline, CDR1 SGHNT and CDR2 YYREEE (reference sequence). V was pared by 3 bases and J by 5 bases, with 5 bases of the junction left unmatched. CDR3 region: CASSSGTGVHEQYF. The CDR3 DNA reads TGTGCCAGCAGCTCCGGGACAGGGGTGCACGAGCAGTACTTC.

This chain uses TRBV7-2 with TRBJ2-7; the match to TRBD1 covers 8 bases. This CDR3 has 15 amino acids. J was trimmed by 2 bases and V by 2 bases; bases with no gene match: 5. The germline gives CDR1 SGHTA, CDR2 FQGNSA. The CDR3 DNA reads as TGTGCCAGCAGCTTAACCGGGACAGGACCCTACGAGCAGTACTTC. Its translation: CASSLTGTGPYEQYF.

The rearrangement uses TRBV27 and TRBJ2-6; TRBD2 agrees at 12 bases. Looked up from germline, CDR1 is MNHEY and CDR2 is SMNVEV (reference sequence). Unmatched junction bases numbered 13, after V lost 2 bases and J lost 8 bases. The length of the CDR3 is 19 residues. The CDR3 bases are TGTGCCAGCAGTTTACGGCTAGCGGGAGGGGGGTCCTGGACCAACGTCCTGACTTTC. It encodes CASSLRLAGGGSWTNVLTF.

The CDR3 DNA is TGTGCCAGCAGCTTAGCGCGGGGGGGGATCCTGGCACCCCTCCACTTT. This translates into CASSLARGGILAPLHF. The V gene is TRBV7-9, the J gene TRBJ1-6; the D gene is possibly TRBD1 (5 bases). This CDR3 contains 16 residues. The V end was cut by 0 bases, the J end by 11 bases, with 17 bases between. In germline, CDR1 is SEHNR, CDR2 FQNEAQ (reference sequence).

The chain links TRBV9 to TRBJ2-2, with D unclear. This CDR3 is built from 13 residues. The germline V and J ends were trimmed by 5 bases and 4 bases, with 9 bases remaining between them. CDR1 is SGDLS, CDR2 YYNGEE, per germline. The CDR3 bases are TGTGCCAGCAGGTCCTTCCCCACCGGGGAGCTGTTTTTT. It specifies CASRSFPTGELFF.

The rearrangement joins TRBV19 to TRBJ2-7, with 7 bases fitting TRBD1. The J segment lost 10 bases and the V segment lost 4 bases, leaving 13 bases of the junction unmatched. This CDR3 region has 14 residues. Looked up from germline, CDR1 is LNHDA and CDR2 is SQIVND (reference sequence). The CDR3 is CASSTAGTALLQYF. In nucleotides, the CDR3 is TGTGCCAGTAGTACGGCCGGGACAGCCCTTCTCCAGTACTTC.

The genes are TRBV10-3 and TRBJ2-7; TRBD1 matches 8 bases. The ends lost 5 bases at V and 0 bases at J; junction bases unmatched: 6. Germline CDR1 and CDR2: ENHRY and SYGVKD. The CDR3 contains 15 residues. CDR3 bases: TGTGCCATCAGTACTGGGGACAGGACCTCCTACGAGCAGTACTTC. It yields the protein CAISTGDRTSYEQYF.

This rearrangement joins TRBV5-1 to TRBJ2-7; D not resolved. Trimming left V 1 base short and J 6 bases short, with 5 bases between. Looked up from germline, CDR1 is SGHRS and CDR2 is YFSETQ. There are 11 residues in the CDR3. For the CDR3, the DNA is TGCGCCAGCAGCTTGTCATCCGAGCAGTACTTC. It yields the protein CASSLSSEQYF.

The CDR3 loop is CASSLNPGTGELFF. The CDR3 nucleotides are TGCGCCAGCAGCTTAAACCCCGGTACCGGGGAGCTGTTTTTT. The chain has TRBV5-1 and TRBJ2-2; D ambiguous. With 2 bases removed from V and 5 bases from J, the gap between germline ends came to 10 bases. The CDR3 has 14 residues. Germline lookup yields CDR1 SGHRS and CDR2 YFSETQ.

The chain combines TRBV19 with TRBJ2-3, with D perhaps TRBD1 (8 bases). V lost 0 bases, J lost 7 bases, and 20 bases lay in between. The germline gives CDR1 LNHDA, CDR2 SQIVND (reference sequence). The length of the CDR3 is 17 residues. CDR3 loop: CASSIDGRGTGENTQYF. Written as DNA, the CDR3 is TGTGCCAGTAGTATAGATGGGAGGGGGACAGGTGAAAATACGCAGTATTTT.

The rearrangement links TRBV28 to TRBJ1-2; 11 nucleotides align to TRBD1. Germline values: CDR1 MDHEN, CDR2 SYDVKM. This CDR3 is built from 16 residues. Germline trimming cut 4 bases from V and 4 bases from J; bases unmatched to any gene: 8. Here the CDR3 reads CASSSLGTGGTYGYTF. CDR3 in DNA: TGTGCCAGCAGTTCCCTAGGGACAGGGGGAACCTATGGCTACACCTTC.